One T cell receptor (beta chain) is described in this entry. One end of the junction fails to match germline, which may point to a read error. The data were taken from a study of tumor-infiltrating lymphocytes in primary liver carcinoma. The overall study: Ages ranged from 30 to 69, with HCC or mixed HCC-cholangiocarcinoma. Samples returned roughly 3.65 to 8 million productive TCRbeta reads, a yield that was similar across tissue types.

This CDR3 spans 15 amino acids. Per the germline V gene, CDR1 is SQVTM and CDR2 is ANQGSEA. DNA and RNA were both co-extracted from 20-30 mg of bulk tissue that had not been sorted. The proportion of viable tumor cells exceeded 85% in every tumor sample. With a constant-region primer, TCR beta cDNA was made from approximately 510 ng of total RNA. Construction of TCR beta libraries relied on three successive nested multiplex PCR rounds employing slightly modified ARM-PCR. The first two PCR rounds used TRBV1-TRBV30 forward primers with a C-beta reverse primer, around 10 cycles each. TCRdb passed the multiplex PCR reads through MiXCR, listing each CDR3 protein once. This table holds tens of thousands of distinct CDR3 sequences, 55% to 85% found once.

The sequencing sample was made of liver tumor tissue from sampling region 1. Subset noted: tumor region T1, superior pole. This TCR was recovered from a man between 40 and 49 years old with primary liver carcinoma and hepatitis B virus infection. The V and J genes are TRBV29-1 and TRBJ2-5; 14 bases fit TRBD2. The DNA of the CDR3 is TGCAGCGCAGGACTAGCGGGAGGATGGGGTGAGATCCAGTACTTC. Translating it yields CSAGLAGGWGEIQYF.